Listed below are T cell receptor beta chains from one sample, sequenced in a study of blood T cells in healthy people across ages. TCRdb processed the 5' RACE reads anew with MiXCR; each CDR3 protein has one entry. The sample has hundreds of thousands of distinct CDR3 sequences; less than 40% are singletons. The specimen sequenced was blood. The receptor source for this set is a woman older than 75 in good health. Each CDR3 is given with its conserved first and last residue. D genes are given only for firm matches. Clone sizes are given selectively: once, few, many, or a class where the clone is expanded.

j_gene,abundance,d_gene,v_gene,CDR3nt,CDR3aa
TRBJ1-4,many,-,TRBV6-5,TGTGCCTGGTGGCCTGCAACTAATGAAAAACTGTTTTTT,CAWWPATNEKLFF
TRBJ2-5,-,TRBD2,TRBV20-1,TGCAGTGCTAGAGTTCTAGGCGGGAGTTTTGGAGAGACCCAGTACTTC,CSARVLGGSFGETQYF
TRBJ2-7,-,TRBD1,TRBV7-2,TGTGCCAGCAGCTTAGACCGGGACAGGGGGCCTATTTTC,CASSLDRDRGPIF
TRBJ2-1,-,TRBD1,TRBV6-1,TGTGCCAGCGGTGAGGGGGCGCAAAATGAGCAGTTCTTC,CASGEGAQNEQFF
TRBJ2-5,many,TRBD2,TRBV20-1,TGCAGTACTCTCCCGGTAGCGGGGGAACAAGAGACCCAGTACTTC,CSTLPVAGEQETQYF
TRBJ2-1,many,TRBD2,TRBV20-1,TGCAGTGCTACACGGACTAGCGGGGATGTTCTAAGATCGGAGCAGTTCTTC,CSATRTSGDVLRSEQFF
TRBJ1-2,many,-,TRBV25-1,TGTGCCAGCAGTGAATTGGGCTTAGGCTATGGCTACACCTTC,CASSELGLGYGYTF
TRBJ1-2,many,-,TRBV6-6,TGTGCCAGCAGTCAACAGAGTTATGGCTACACCTTC,CASSQQSYGYTF
TRBJ2-1,many,-,TRBV5-8,TGTGCCAGCAGCGCGGGACAATGGGACAATGAGCAGTTCTTC,CASSAGQWDNEQFF
TRBJ2-7,many,-,TRBV4-1,TGCGCCAGCAGCCAAGCCCCTCAAGGCAGCGCTATTTTCTACGAGCAGTACTTC,CASSQAPQGSAIFYEQYF
TRBJ2-7,few,-,TRBV7-8,TGTGCCAGCCGACCCATTGGGTCCTACGAGCAGTACTTC,CASRPIGSYEQYF
TRBJ2-7,once,TRBD1,TRBV5-1,TGCGCCAGCAGGAGGGACAGGGGAGGGTCCGAGCAGTACTTC,CASRRDRGGSEQYF
TRBJ1-5,many,-,TRBV11-2,TGTGCCAGCAGCTTAGATGCCGGGCAGCAGCCCCAGCATTTT,CASSLDAGQQPQHF
TRBJ2-7,-,-,TRBV20-1,TGCAGTGCCTGGTCTCGCGGAGCCTACGAGCAGTACTTC,CSAWSRGAYEQYF
TRBJ1-1,-,-,TRBV9,TGTGCCAGCAGCGTAGGGGATTACACTGAAGCTTTCTTT,CASSVGDYTEAFF
TRBJ2-7,few,-,TRBV7-2,TGTGCCAGCAGCTTATTGGGACCCTACGAGCAGTACTTC,CASSLLGPYEQYF
TRBJ2-3,many,TRBD1,TRBV13,TGTGCCAGCAGCTCGGACAGGGGGTGGTCAGATACGCAGTATTTT,CASSSDRGWSDTQYF
TRBJ1-1,-,-,TRBV12-5,TGTGCTAGTGGTTTGCCAATGGAGGGGGCTGAAGCTTTCTTT,CASGLPMEGAEAFF
TRBJ1-5,-,TRBD1,TRBV6-2/TRBV6-3,TGTGCCAGCAGAGCCGGGACAGTCAATCAGCCCCAGCATTTT,CASRAGTVNQPQHF
TRBJ1-2,many,-,TRBV6-2/TRBV6-3,TGTGCCAGCGACGGTCGGGGAAACGGCTACACCTTC,CASDGRGNGYTF
TRBJ2-3,many,TRBD1,TRBV12-3/TRBV12-4,TGTGCCAGCAGCTCCGGGACAGGGTTCACAGATACGCAGTATTTT,CASSSGTGFTDTQYF
TRBJ2-3,-,TRBD2,TRBV6-5,TGTGCCAGCAGTCACACCCCTCGGGGGGGCCTGACAGATACGCAGTATTTT,CASSHTPRGGLTDTQYF
TRBJ2-1,few,TRBD2,TRBV7-9,TGTGCCAGCAGTTCTAGCGGGGGGGCCGGTGAGCAGTTCTTC,CASSSSGGAGEQFF
TRBJ2-5,-,TRBD1,TRBV20-1,TGCAGTGCTACGCCATTGACAGGGGGCAGCGAGACCCAGTACTTC,CSATPLTGGSETQYF
TRBJ1-6,-,-,TRBV29-1,TGCAGCGTTGCCACAGCTCATCAGGCACCCCTCCACTTT,CSVATAHQAPLHF
TRBJ2-1,many,-,TRBV7-3,TGTGCCAGCAGCCTCCAGGGAGGTTTTCCCTACAATGAGCAGTTCTTC,CASSLQGGFPYNEQFF
TRBJ2-3,many,TRBD1,TRBV10-3,TGTGCCATCAGCAGAGGACAGGGTTCAAGTACAGATACGCAGTATTTT,CAISRGQGSSTDTQYF
TRBJ2-3,-,TRBD1,TRBV6-5,TGTGCCCGCAGACGCGGACAGGGGGCATCAGACACGCAGTATTTT,CARRRGQGASDTQYF
TRBJ2-7,many,-,TRBV20-1,TGCAGTGCTAGCCGACAGACGTACGAGCAGTACTTC,CSASRQTYEQYF
TRBJ1-5,few,-,TRBV20-1,TGCAGTGCGATATCTGGGACCGTTGGCAATCAGCCCCAGCATTTT,CSAISGTVGNQPQHF
TRBJ2-3,-,-,TRBV20-1,TGCAGCCGGGACTCCCTAAACACAGATACGCAGTATTTT,CSRDSLNTDTQYF
TRBJ1-2,many,TRBD1,TRBV10-3,TGTGCCATCAGATCTGACAGGGCCGATGGCTACACCTTC,CAIRSDRADGYTF
TRBJ2-2,-,TRBD2,TRBV28,TGTGCCAGCACTCAACCGAGGACTAGCGATACCGGGGAGCTGTTTTTT,CASTQPRTSDTGELFF
TRBJ1-6,few,-,TRBV7-9,TGTGCCAGCAGGGCGGCCAGGGGAGGCTCACCCCTCCACTTT,CASRAARGGSPLHF
TRBJ2-3,few,-,TRBV20-1,TGCAGTGCTGTGACTGGTAGCACAGATACGCAGTATTTT,CSAVTGSTDTQYF
TRBJ1-4,-,-,TRBV2,TGTGCCAGCAGCCGACTTAGGCCCGGCGGGTCCGATGAAAAACTGTTTTTT,CASSRLRPGGSDEKLFF
TRBJ2-5,-,TRBD2,TRBV12-3/TRBV12-4,TGTGCCAGCAGTTTATACGGGGGGGCGGAGGAGACCCAGTACTTC,CASSLYGGAEETQYF
TRBJ1-2,-,TRBD1,TRBV20-1,TGCAGTGTTAGCAGGGGGCGAATACGCGGCTACACCTTC,CSVSRGRIRGYTF
TRBJ2-7,-,TRBD2,TRBV20-1,TGCAGTGCTAGACGGGGCGGGGGGTACTCCTACGAGCAGTACTTC,CSARRGGGYSYEQYF
TRBJ2-3,many,TRBD2,TRBV5-4,TGTGCCAGCAGCCTAGCGGGGGGATTAAGGGGTCGAGATACGCAGTATTTT,CASSLAGGLRGRDTQYF
TRBJ2-6,many,-,TRBV2,TGTGCCAGCAGTGATGGGGCCAGGGCTAGTGGGGCCAACGTCCTGACTTTC,CASSDGARASGANVLTF
TRBJ2-3,-,-,TRBV5-1,TGCGCCAGCAGCGAAAACTTAGATACGCAGTATTTT,CASSENLDTQYF
TRBJ2-2,-,-,TRBV20-1,TGCAGTGCTGAAACCGGGGCCAACCACGCCGGGGAGCTGTTTTTT,CSAETGANHAGELFF
TRBJ1-5,few,-,TRBV2,TGTGCCAGCAGCATCCCAAGGCTAACGCCCCAGCATTTT,CASSIPRLTPQHF
TRBJ2-1,-,TRBD2,TRBV5-1,TGCGCCGGCAGCTCGTCACTAGCGGGGAAGAACAATGAGCGGTTCTTC,CAGSSSLAGKNNERFF
TRBJ2-3,many,-,TRBV5-1,TGCGCCAGCAGCTCCCTCCCGGCAGATACGCAGTATTTT,CASSSLPADTQYF
TRBJ2-3,many,-,TRBV9,TGTGCCAGCAGCCCGTTAGTTGCCCCACTAGATACGCAGTATTTT,CASSPLVAPLDTQYF
TRBJ2-7,many,-,TRBV21-1,TGTGCCAGCAGCATCCTACCGGGACAGCCGACAATAGACCTCTCCTACGAGCAGTACTTC,CASSILPGQPTIDLSYEQYF
TRBJ1-6,many,TRBD1,TRBV5-1,TGCGCCAGCAGCTTAGGGGGCATGGATTCACCCCTCCACTTT,CASSLGGMDSPLHF
TRBJ1-2,many,-,TRBV6-1,TGTGCCAGCAATACGAAGCAAGGAGGACTTGGCTCCGTAAACTATGGCTACACCTTC,CASNTKQGGLGSVNYGYTF
TRBJ2-1,-,-,TRBV20-1,TGCAGTGCTAGGCTAGGAGGGGGAGGGAGGCAGTTCTTC,CSARLGGGGRQFF
TRBJ2-1,-,TRBD2,TRBV9,TGTGCCAGCAGCAGCCCTTTGAGCGGGGGGGTAAATGAGCAGTTCTTC,CASSSPLSGGVNEQFF
TRBJ2-5,many,-,TRBV20-1,TGCAGTGCTAGTACCCAGCCGACCCAGTACTTC,CSASTQPTQYF
TRBJ1-2,many,-,TRBV20-1,TGCAGTGCTAGACCCGGCGCAGGCACAAACTATGGCTACACCTTC,CSARPGAGTNYGYTF
TRBJ1-6,many,-,TRBV6-5,TGTGCCAGCAGCGGGACCGGGTCACCCCTCCACTTT,CASSGTGSPLHF
TRBJ1-3,few,-,TRBV20-1,TGCAGTGCTTCAGGACCCTCTGGAAACACCATATATTTT,CSASGPSGNTIYF
TRBJ1-2,-,-,TRBV21-1,TGTGCCAGCAGCAAAGGACGGACGGGGAACTATGGCTACACCTTC,CASSKGRTGNYGYTF
TRBJ1-1,-,-,TRBV5-1,TGCGCCAGCAGCTTGGGGCAGGGAGAAGGTCTTGGGGTAGCTTTCTTT,CASSLGQGEGLGVAFF
TRBJ2-7,many,-,TRBV7-2,TGTGCCAGCAGCTCCCGGGACTTCGGTCGGGACGAGCAGTACTTC,CASSSRDFGRDEQYF
TRBJ2-6,many,-,TRBV18,TGTGCCAGCTCACCAAAGGGAAGTGGGGCCAACGTCCTGACTTTC,CASSPKGSGANVLTF